This entry describes one T cell receptor beta chain. The data originate from a study of radiation and T cells in renal cell carcinoma. Clones were read by immunoSEQ multiplex PCR, and TCRdb kept only the in-frame ones, dropping some. The data contain more than 8,500 clones, about 66% of them seen just once; the ten biggest clones take up more than 12%. As for treatment: treatment-naive control, cytoreductive nephrectomy. V shed 6 bases and J shed 0 bases, with 6 bases lying between them. CDR3 length equals 12 residues. Germline V gives CDR1 SGHRS, CDR2 YFSETQ. This receptor was identified in a man aged 60 to 69 with renal cell carcinoma. This specimen was tumor tissue, taken from a patient whose treatment was nephrectomy without radiotherapy. V gene TRBV5-1 combines with J gene TRBJ2-5; D is ambiguous. The CDR3 region is CASTPNQETQYF. CDR3 in DNA: TGCGCCAGCACCCCCAACCAAGAGACCCAGTACTTC.